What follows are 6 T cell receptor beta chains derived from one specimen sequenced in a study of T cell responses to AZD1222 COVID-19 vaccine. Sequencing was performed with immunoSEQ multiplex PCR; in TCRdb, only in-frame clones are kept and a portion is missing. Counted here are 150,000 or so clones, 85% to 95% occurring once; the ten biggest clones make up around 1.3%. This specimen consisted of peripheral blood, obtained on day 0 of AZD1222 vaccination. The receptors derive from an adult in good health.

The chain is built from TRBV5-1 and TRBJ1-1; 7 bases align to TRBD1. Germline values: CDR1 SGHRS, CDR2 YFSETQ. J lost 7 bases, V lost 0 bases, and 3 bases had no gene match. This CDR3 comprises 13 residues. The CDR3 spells CASSLEGAVEAFF. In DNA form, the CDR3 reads TGCGCCAGCAGCTTGGAGGGGGCAGTTGAAGCTTTCTTT. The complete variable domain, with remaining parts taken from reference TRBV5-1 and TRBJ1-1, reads KAGVTQTPRYLIKTRGQQVTLSCSPISGHRSVSWYQQTPGQGLQFLFEYFSETQRNKGNFPGRFSGRQFSNSRSEMNVSTLELGDSALYLCASSLEGAVEAFFGQGTRLTVV.

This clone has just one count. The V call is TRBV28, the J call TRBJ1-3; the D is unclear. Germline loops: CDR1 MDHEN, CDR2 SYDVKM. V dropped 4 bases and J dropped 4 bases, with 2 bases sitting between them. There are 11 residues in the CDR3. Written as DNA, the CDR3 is TGTGCCAGCAGTTCCGGAAACACCATATATTTT. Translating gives CASSSGNTIYF.

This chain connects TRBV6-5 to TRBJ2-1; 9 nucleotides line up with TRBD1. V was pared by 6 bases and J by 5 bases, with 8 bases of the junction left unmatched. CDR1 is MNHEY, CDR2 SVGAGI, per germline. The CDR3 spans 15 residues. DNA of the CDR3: TGTGCCAGCAGCACCCCGGGACAGGGCCACAATGAGCAGTTCTTC. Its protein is CASSTPGQGHNEQFF.

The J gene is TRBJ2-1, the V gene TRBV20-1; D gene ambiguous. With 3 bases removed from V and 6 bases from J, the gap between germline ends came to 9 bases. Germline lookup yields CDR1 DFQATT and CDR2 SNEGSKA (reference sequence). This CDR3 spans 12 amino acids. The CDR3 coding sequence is TGCAGTGCTAGTACACTCATCAATGAGCAGTTCTTC. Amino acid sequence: CSASTLINEQFF.

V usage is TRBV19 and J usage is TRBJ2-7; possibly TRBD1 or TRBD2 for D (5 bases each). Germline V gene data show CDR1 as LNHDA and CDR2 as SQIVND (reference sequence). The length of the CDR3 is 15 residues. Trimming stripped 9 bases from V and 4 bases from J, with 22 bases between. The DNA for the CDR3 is TGTGCCAGAGCTGAGGGAAGGACAAGTATTTACGAGCAGTACTTC. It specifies CARAEGRTSIYEQYF.

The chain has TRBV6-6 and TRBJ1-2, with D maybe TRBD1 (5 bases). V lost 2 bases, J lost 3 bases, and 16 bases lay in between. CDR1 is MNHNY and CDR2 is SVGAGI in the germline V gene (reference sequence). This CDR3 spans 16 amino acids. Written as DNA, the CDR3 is TGTGCCAGCAGTTACCCTAGTGAGACAGCGTACTATGGCTACACCTTC. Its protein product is CASSYPSETAYYGYTF.